The subject of this entry is one T cell receptor (beta chain). Its antigen is undetermined. The CDR3 length is 16 residues. J was trimmed by 2 bases and V by 4 bases; bases with no gene match: 7. Germline V gives CDR1 SGDLS, CDR2 YYNGEE. In the PCR, 60 Vbeta and 13 Jbeta primers were used. Using immunoSEQ multiplex PCR, the repertoire was profiled, and TCRdb retains in-frame clones only, with some absent. Counted here are around 130,000 clones, more than 65% occurring once; the ten biggest clones make up around 5.8%. The sample originates from a study of cytomegalovirus exposure and HLA in healthy donors. Regarding the study as a whole: Later analysis suggested most CMV-associated TCR beta chains were HLA-restricted. The study put 150 or so TCR beta chains on its list as cytomegalovirus-associated.

The receptor was derived from a man aged 18 to 29 in good health and CMV-seropositive. Sequenced input: PBMCs. This chain joins TRBV9 and TRBJ2-2, with 8 bases aligning to TRBD1. The CDR3 spells CASSPSGTGNTGELFF. CDR3 bases: TGTGCCAGCAGCCCATCCGGGACAGGTAACACCGGGGAGCTGTTTTTT.